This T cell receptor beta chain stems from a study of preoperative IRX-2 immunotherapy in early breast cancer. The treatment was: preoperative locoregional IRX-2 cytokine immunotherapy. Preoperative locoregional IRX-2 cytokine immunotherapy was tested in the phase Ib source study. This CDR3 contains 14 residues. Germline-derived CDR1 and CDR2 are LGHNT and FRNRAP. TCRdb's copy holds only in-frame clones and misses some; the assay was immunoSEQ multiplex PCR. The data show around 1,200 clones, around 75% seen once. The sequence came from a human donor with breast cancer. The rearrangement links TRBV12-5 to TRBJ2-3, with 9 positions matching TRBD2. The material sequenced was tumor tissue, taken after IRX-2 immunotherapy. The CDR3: CASAKREERDTQYF. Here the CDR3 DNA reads TGTGCCAGCGCGAAGCGGGAGGAAAGGGATACGCAGTATTTT.